A selection of T cell receptor beta chains follows, all from one sample in a study of monozygotic twins with cystic fibrosis. Here immunoSEQ multiplex PCR was the method, and the copy in TCRdb shows in-frame clones only, minus some. The sample lists around 11,000 clones, roughly 96% occurring once. The sequenced material came from blood. The receptors stem from a boy between 5 and 17 years old with cystic fibrosis. CDR3s include the opening cysteine and the closing phenylalanine or tryptophan.

TRBV7-6	TRBJ1-5	CASSLVGGGQPQHF
TRBV27	TRBJ2-7	CASSWDREGEQYF
TRBV2	TRBJ2-7	CASIRGGYEQYF
TRBV27	TRBJ2-1	CASSSILVKEQFF
TRBV6-5	TRBJ1-2	CASSLTGGYGYTF
TRBV10-1	TRBJ1-5	CASGTTGEKGNQPQHF
TRBV19	TRBJ2-7	CASSPATDSPSYEQYF
TRBV5-6	TRBJ1-6	CASSLRRTFNSPLHF
TRBV9	TRBJ1-1	CASSVPQGNTEAFF
TRBV18	TRBJ1-2	CASSRGDWDYGYTF
TRBV27	TRBJ2-7	CASSLLQVPGPGDVYEQYF
TRBV28	TRBJ2-2	CASSFSGAGGELFF
TRBV5-1	TRBJ2-5	CASSLEGSQEETQYF
TRBV18	TRBJ2-5	CASSPNSGGEETQYF
TRBV7-2	TRBJ1-2	CASSGRTGGGYTF
TRBV27	TRBJ2-1	CASSSRTSGTFYNEQFF
TRBV18	TRBJ1-5	CASSLQGGDQPQHF
TRBV5-4	TRBJ2-1	CASSFWTGGNNEQFF
TRBV4-3	TRBJ1-5	CASSQDSGSNQPQHF
TRBV6-1	TRBJ2-6	CASGNVLTF
TRBV20-1	TRBJ2-1	CRGPGEQFF
TRBV5-1	TRBJ1-1	CASSSDLWTEAFF
TRBV7-8	TRBJ2-2	CASSLASANTGELFF
TRBV7-8	TRBJ2-3	CASSLYRSTDTQYF
TRBV5-6	TRBJ1-2	CASSFGIYGYTF
TRBV11-3	TRBJ2-7	CASSFAGGTYEQYF
TRBV9	TRBJ2-1	CASSPTRGPNNEQFF
TRBV11-2	TRBJ1-1	CASSLRGLINTEAFF
TRBV27	TRBJ2-1	CASSLRTGSSYNEQFF
TRBV2	TRBJ2-7	CASSNAGTGGYEQYF
TRBV11-3	TRBJ2-3	CASSLGGSHTDTQYF
TRBV30	TRBJ1-1	CAWSVQLGWGATEAFF
TRBV5-8	TRBJ1-1	CASSDGQGRSEAFF
TRBV29-1	TRBJ2-2	CSVTRGTGELFF
TRBV30	TRBJ1-5	CAFGEGFNQPQHF
TRBV5-6	TRBJ1-4	CASSSLGTSNEKLFF